This TCR beta chain was captured by sequencing in a study of blood T cells in healthy people across ages. About this clonotype itself: The junction departs from germline at one end; a sequencing error may be responsible.

The CDR3 runs 15 residues. Germline values: CDR1 DFQATT, CDR2 SNEGSKA (reference sequence). Together with a sample-barcoded 5' primer, a J-beta primer mix was included in a second PCR lasting roughly 7 to 11 cycles. MiXCR was run by TCRdb on the 5' RACE reads, yielding one entry per CDR3 protein. Of hundreds of thousands of distinct CDR3 sequences listed, 58% are singletons. PBMCs, at least 7 million per sample, were isolated. Sequenced sample: blood. The V and J genes are TRBV20-1 and TRBJ2-5, with 10 positions matching TRBD2. The TCR originated in a young man in good health. DNA of the CDR3: TGCAGTGCTAAGGCTAGCGGGGGTCTTAAAGAGATCCAGTACTTC. It encodes CSAKASGGLKEIQYF.